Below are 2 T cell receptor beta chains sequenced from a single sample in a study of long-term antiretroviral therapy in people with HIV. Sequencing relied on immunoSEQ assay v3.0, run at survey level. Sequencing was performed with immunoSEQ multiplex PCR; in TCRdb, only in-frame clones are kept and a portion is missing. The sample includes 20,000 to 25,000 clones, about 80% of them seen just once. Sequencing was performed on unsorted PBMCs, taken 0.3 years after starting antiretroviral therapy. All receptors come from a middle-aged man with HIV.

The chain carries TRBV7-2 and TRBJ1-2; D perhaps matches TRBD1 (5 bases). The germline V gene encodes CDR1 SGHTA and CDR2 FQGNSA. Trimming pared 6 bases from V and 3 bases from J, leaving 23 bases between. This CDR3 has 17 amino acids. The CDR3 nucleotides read TGTGCCAGCAGATCCTTCCCCGACAGTGCCTTGGACTATGGCTACACCTTC. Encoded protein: CASRSFPDSALDYGYTF.

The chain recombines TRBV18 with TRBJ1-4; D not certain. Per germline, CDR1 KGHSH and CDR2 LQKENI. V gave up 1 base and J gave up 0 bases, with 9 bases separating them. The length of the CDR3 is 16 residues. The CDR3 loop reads CASSPLETSTNEKLFF. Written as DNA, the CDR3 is TGTGCCAGCTCACCACTCGAGACTTCAACTAATGAAAAACTGTTTTTT.